Below, 24 T cell receptor beta chains from the same sample are listed, as sequenced in a study of cytomegalovirus exposure and HLA in healthy donors. 13 Jbeta primers and 60 Vbeta primers were used for the PCR. Profiled with immunoSEQ multiplex PCR; TCRdb holds only in-frame clones, not every one. Of some 190,000 clones in the sample, 75% to 90% were seen once. The sequencing input was PBMCs. These receptors all stem from a girl aged 5 to 17 in good health and CMV-seropositive.

The chain joins TRBV19 to TRBJ1-1; D gene unclear. Looked up from germline, CDR1 is LNHDA and CDR2 is SQIVND (reference sequence). This CDR3 spans 14 amino acids. Trimming stripped 7 bases from V and 0 bases from J, with 12 bases between. The CDR3 loop is CASTDQALNTEAFF. As DNA, the CDR3 is TGTGCCAGTACCGATCAGGCGCTGAACACTGAAGCTTTCTTT.

This rearrangement joins TRBV5-6 to TRBJ1-1; 7 bases map to TRBD1. The CDR3 runs to 17 residues. Germline lookup yields CDR1 SGHDT and CDR2 YYEEEE. Trimming at V came to 5 bases and at J to 1 base, leaving 14 bases not matched to a gene. The DNA of the CDR3 is TGTGCCAGCAGACCAAAGGCAGGGGGAGAGAGGAACACTGAAGCTTTCTTT. Its protein product is CASRPKAGGERNTEAFF.

The chain has TRBV9 and TRBJ2-1; 10 nucleotides line up with TRBD2. Looked up from germline, CDR1 is SGDLS and CDR2 is YYNGEE. The CDR3 totals 17 residues. J was trimmed by 9 bases and V by 4 bases; bases with no gene match: 16. The chain's CDR3 is CASSSRDSGRAGSEQFF. The CDR3 DNA follows: TGTGCCAGCAGCTCGAGGGACAGCGGGAGGGCGGGTAGTGAGCAGTTCTTC.

The chain employs TRBV6-6 and TRBJ2-7; 9 nucleotides match TRBD1. CDR1 is MNHNY, CDR2 SVGAGI, per germline (reference sequence). The J segment lost 2 bases and the V segment lost 5 bases, leaving 4 bases of the junction unmatched. There are 14 residues in the CDR3. The CDR3 loop is CASSKGTGTYEQYF. CDR3 sequence (DNA): TGTGCCAGCAGTAAAGGGACAGGGACCTACGAGCAGTACTTC.

CDR3 sequence (DNA): TGTGCCAGCAGCTTCCGGGACAGTTTCGACTATGGCTACACCTTC. It translates to CASSFRDSFDYGYTF. The genes are TRBV13 and TRBJ1-2; 7 bases are shared with TRBD1. The J segment lost 3 bases and the V segment lost 3 bases, leaving 7 bases of the junction unmatched. The CDR3 consists of 15 residues. The germline V gene has CDR1 PRHDT and CDR2 FYEKMQ (reference sequence).

The chain uses TRBV5-1 and TRBJ2-1; TRBD2 agrees at 13 bases. The germline CDR1 and CDR2 sequences are SGHRS and YFSETQ. CDR3 size: 16 residues. V lost 3 bases to trimming and J lost 5 bases; unmatched junction nucleotides: 5. The DNA of the CDR3 is TGCGCCAGCAGCTCCTGGACTAGCGGGAGAGACAATGAGCAGTTCTTC. This translates into CASSSWTSGRDNEQFF. Based on the CDR3 plus reference TRBV5-1 and TRBJ2-1, the full variable domain is KAGVTQTPRYLIKTRGQQVTLSCSPISGHRSVSWYQQTPGQGLQFLFEYFSETQRNKGNFPGRFSGRQFSNSRSEMNVSTLELGDSALYLCASSSWTSGRDNEQFFGPGTRLTVL.

V is TRBV11-3 and J is TRBJ2-1; D possibly corresponds to TRBD2 (6 bases). The CDR3 contains 11 residues. The germline V and J ends were trimmed by 4 bases and 8 bases, with 6 bases remaining between them. Germline assignment: CDR1 SGHNT and CDR2 YENEEA. The CDR3 loop is CASSWGDEQFF. CDR3 sequence (DNA): TGTGCCAGCAGCTGGGGGGATGAGCAGTTCTTC.

This clone occurred a few times. The chain uses TRBV7-9 and TRBJ1-2; D ambiguous. This CDR3 region has 13 residues. The V gene lost 1 base and the J gene lost 8 bases, with 11 bases spanning the gap. Germline CDR1 SEHNR, CDR2 FQNEAQ (reference sequence). The CDR3 region has the DNA TGTGCCAGCAGCTTAGAATCGGGGTACGGCTACACCTTC. Its protein is CASSLESGYGYTF.

The chain recombines TRBV6-5 with TRBJ2-1; D might be TRBD2 (6 bases). The germline V and J ends were trimmed by 6 bases and 7 bases, with 19 bases remaining between them. This CDR3 is built from 15 residues. Germline-derived CDR1 and CDR2 are MNHEY and SVGAGI. The CDR3 region is CASSWEADNRNEQFF. The CDR3 nucleotides read TGTGCCAGCAGCTGGGAGGCAGACAATCGTAATGAGCAGTTCTTC.

This sequence joins TRBV7-9 and TRBJ2-2, with TRBD1 identical over 8 bases. This CDR3 spans 15 amino acids. V lost 3 bases and J lost 3; bases outside the gene matches: 3. Germline values: CDR1 SEHNR, CDR2 FQNEAQ (reference sequence). In nucleotides, the CDR3 is TGTGCCAGCAGCTTCGGGACAGGACACACCGGGGAGCTGTTTTTT. Translating gives CASSFGTGHTGELFF.

V gene TRBV11-2 combines with J gene TRBJ2-3; D is unresolved. CDR3 length: 14 residues. Germline V gene sequence: CDR1 SGHAT, CDR2 FQNNGV. Trimming cost V 5 bases and J 7 bases, with 16 bases left between them. This CDR3 reads CASSPQLNINTQYF. DNA for the CDR3: TGTGCCAGCAGCCCACAACTAAACATAAATACGCAGTATTTT.

The chain links TRBV2 to TRBJ1-2; perhaps TRBD1 as D (6 bases). CDR3 length: 15 residues. Between the trimmed V and J ends, which lost 3 bases and 0 bases, there was a span of 11 bases. Germline CDR1 reads SNHLY; CDR2 reads FYNNEI. CDR3 region: CASSEVRQANYGYTF. CDR3 nucleotides: TGTGCCAGCAGTGAGGTCAGACAGGCTAACTATGGCTACACCTTC.

The CDR3 DNA reads TGTGCCAGCAGCTTAACTCTAGCTAGCGGGACCCTCTCCTACAATGAGCAGTTCTTC. This sequence encodes CASSLTLASGTLSYNEQFF. This chain joins TRBV7-9 and TRBJ2-1, with TRBD2 identical over 9 bases. The J segment lost 0 bases and the V segment lost 2 bases, leaving 11 bases of the junction unmatched. This CDR3 has 19 residues. Germline V gives CDR1 SEHNR, CDR2 FQNEAQ (reference sequence).

The rearrangement joins TRBV18 to TRBJ2-7; TRBD1 agrees at 9 bases. The CDR3 covers 15 residues. V was clipped by 3 bases and J by 4 bases; unmatched bases: 7. Germline loops: CDR1 KGHSH, CDR2 LQKENI. CDR3: CASSPTAGQGYEQYF. The CDR3 DNA reads TGTGCCAGCTCACCTACGGCGGGACAGGGTTACGAGCAGTACTTC.

The CDR3 protein is CASSNGGGPYEQYF. Here the CDR3 DNA reads TGTGCCAGCAGTAATGGGGGGGGACCCTACGAGCAGTACTTC. This chain links TRBV6-5 with TRBJ2-7, with 7 bases aligning to TRBD2. The CDR3 runs to 14 residues. V trimming: 5 bases; J trimming: 2 bases; junction bases outside the gene matches: 6. Germline CDR1 and CDR2: MNHEY and SVGAGI.

This sequence joins TRBV14 and TRBJ2-1; 10 nucleotides agree with TRBD1. The CDR3 extends over 16 amino acids. In germline, CDR1 is SGHDN, CDR2 FVKESK. Trimming at V came to 1 base and at J to 7 bases, leaving 7 bases not matched to a gene. CDR3 DNA sequence: TGTGCCAGCAGCCAAGGCCGGGGACAGGGGAGGAATGAGCAGTTCTTC. As protein: CASSQGRGQGRNEQFF.

This sequence joins TRBV11-3 and TRBJ2-7, with TRBD2 identical over 13 bases. Losses at the gene ends were 5 bases for V and 7 bases for J; bases not matched to a gene: 11. The CDR3 runs to 16 residues. Germline V lookup: CDR1 SGHNT, CDR2 YENEEA. The CDR3 nucleotides are TGTGCCAGCAGCGCCCATTCTGGACTAGCGGGAGTTGAGCAGTACTTC. This codes for CASSAHSGLAGVEQYF.

The rearrangement joins TRBV6-6 to TRBJ1-2; D is uncertain. CDR1 is MNHNY and CDR2 is SVGAGI in the germline V gene (reference sequence). This CDR3 has 16 amino acids. The V end lost 6 bases, the J end lost 5 bases, and 22 bases lay between the germline ends. This CDR3 is CASSPHGRERVYGYTF. CDR3 DNA: TGTGCCAGCAGCCCTCACGGGAGGGAACGAGTTTATGGCTACACCTTC.

This chain joins TRBV11-2 and TRBJ2-7, with 7 positions matching TRBD1. The germline V gene has CDR1 SGHAT and CDR2 FQNNGV. This CDR3 region has 14 residues. J gave up 4 bases and V 1 base, and 4 bases lay outside the gene matches. CDR3: CASSLGTGTYEQYF. The CDR3 DNA reads TGTGCCAGCAGCTTAGGGACAGGAACGTACGAGCAGTACTTC.

The gene calls are TRBV19 and TRBJ2-7; D unclear. The V end lost 2 bases, the J end lost 0 bases, and 8 bases lay between the germline ends. Germline V gene lookup returns CDR1 LNHDA and CDR2 SQIVND (reference sequence). CDR3 size: 14 residues. This CDR3 reads CASSIRSFSYEQYF. CDR3 in DNA: TGTGCCAGTAGTATAAGGAGTTTCTCCTACGAGCAGTACTTC.

The rearrangement links TRBV6-6 to TRBJ1-1, with TRBD1 as a possible D gene (6 bases). Trimming cost V 10 bases and J 4 bases, with 16 bases left between them. Germline V CDR1 and CDR2: MNHNY, SVGAGI (reference sequence). CDR3 length equals 13 residues. DNA for the CDR3: TGTGCCACAGGGGCAGGGGCCGGCACTGAAGCTTTCTTT. It translates to CATGAGAGTEAFF.

V gene TRBV4-1 combines with J gene TRBJ2-5, with TRBD2 identical over 10 bases. Germline V gene sequence: CDR1 MGHRA, CDR2 YSYEKL. CDR3 size: 14 residues. V shed 2 bases, J shed 5 bases, and the junction held 2 bases outside the gene matches. The DNA for the CDR3 is TGCGCCAGCAGCCAACTAGCGGGAGTGGAGACCCAGTACTTC. It is translated as CASSQLAGVETQYF.

This rearrangement joins TRBV6-5 to TRBJ1-4; 10 nucleotides align to TRBD1. The ends lost 0 bases at V and 6 bases at J; junction bases unmatched: 4. The CDR3 runs to 16 residues. Germline V gives CDR1 MNHEY, CDR2 SVGAGI. The CDR3 coding sequence is TGTGCCAGCAGTTACTCGACAGGGGGCGTTCATGAAAAACTGTTTTTT. Residues: CASSYSTGGVHEKLFF.

The chain employs TRBV7-6 and TRBJ2-7, with TRBD2 matching over 16 bases. Germline CDR1 and CDR2: SGHVS and FNYEAQ. Germline trimming cut 5 bases from V and 4 bases from J; bases unmatched to any gene: 5. This CDR3 region has 16 residues. CDR3: CASSGRGLAGGYEQYF. The CDR3 nucleotides read TGTGCCAGCAGCGGCCGGGGACTAGCGGGAGGGTACGAGCAGTACTTC.